These 21 T cell receptor beta chains originate from one sample sequenced in a study of beta chain features in type 1 diabetes. Reverse transcription of all isolated RNA meant that expressed TCRB transcripts were sequenced. Some clones are missing from TCRdb's copy, which holds only in-frame ones; the method was immunoSEQ multiplex PCR. The data contain about 290,000 clones, about 7.8% of them seen just once; the ten biggest clones take up approximately 1%. Sequenced sample: central memory CD4+ T cells from blood. These receptors all stem from a woman under 30 in good health.

J is TRBJ2-7 and V is TRBV5-6; 11 bases map to TRBD1. The CDR3 runs to 16 residues. Germline CDR1 reads SGHDT; CDR2 reads YYEEEE. V trimming: 0 bases; J trimming: 2 bases; junction bases outside the gene matches: 4. The CDR3 sequence: CASSLGSGQGAYEQYF. CDR3 coding DNA: TGTGCCAGCAGCTTGGGATCGGGACAGGGGGCCTACGAGCAGTACTTC.

Comment on this clone: The same CDR3 arises from other DNA sequences in this sample as well. The chain links TRBV7-2 to TRBJ2-5; no firm D call. The V end was cut by 1 base, the J end by 5 bases, with 5 bases between. CDR1 and CDR2 (germline): SGHTA, FQGNSA. This CDR3 spans 12 amino acids. The CDR3 DNA reads as TGTGCCAGCAGCTTAGTGGTCGAGACCCAGTACTTC. Its translation: CASSLVVETQYF.

The genes are TRBV5-1 and TRBJ1-2, with D tentatively TRBD1 (5 bases). The CDR3 consists of 14 residues. Germline-derived CDR1 and CDR2 are SGHRS and YFSETQ. V was cut by 3 bases and J by 4 bases, with 13 bases left in between. The CDR3 region has the DNA TGCGCCAGCAGCTGGGATCAGGGAATCTATGGCTACACCTTC. Residues: CASSWDQGIYGYTF. Looking up the rest from reference TRBV5-1 and TRBJ1-2 gives the full variable domain: KAGVTQTPRYLIKTRGQQVTLSCSPISGHRSVSWYQQTPGQGLQFLFEYFSETQRNKGNFPGRFSGRQFSNSRSEMNVSTLELGDSALYLCASSWDQGIYGYTFGSGTRLTVV.

The chain couples TRBV7-3 to TRBJ2-5, with 8 bases that match TRBD1. The assigned J gene may be wrong: the sequence end matches TRBJ2-7 better. Germline CDR1 reads SGHTA; CDR2 reads FQGTGA. The CDR3 consists of 15 residues. The CDR3 nucleotides read TGTGCCAGCAGCACACGACAGGGGAAGGTGCACGAGCAGTACTTC. Amino acid sequence: CASSTRQGKVHEQYF.

This clone was observed a few times. The chain uses TRBV9 and TRBJ1-4; a possible D gene is TRBD1 (5 bases). Germline V gene data show CDR1 as SGDLS and CDR2 as YYNGEE. The CDR3 spans 15 residues. V lost 2 bases and J 5 bases, leaving 13 bases between the germline ends. The CDR3 loop is CASSVLSGANEKLFF. The CDR3 nucleotides read TGTGCCAGCAGCGTTCTAAGTGGGGCCAATGAAAAACTGTTTTTT.

The sample holds a few counts of this clone. V gene TRBV9 combines with J gene TRBJ2-1; D is uncertain. The CDR3 totals 14 residues. Per germline, CDR1 SGDLS and CDR2 YYNGEE. V dropped 4 bases and J dropped 1 base, with 9 bases sitting between them. CDR3 residues: CASSTHRSYNEQFF. The CDR3, as DNA: TGTGCCAGCAGCACCCACCGGTCCTACAATGAGCAGTTCTTC.

This clone came up a few times. The chain uses TRBV6-6 and TRBJ2-7, with no clear D. Per the germline V gene, CDR1 is MNHNY and CDR2 is SVGAGI (reference sequence). The V and J ends lost 6 bases and 0 bases respectively, with 3 bases between them. CDR3 length: 11 amino acids. CDR3 nucleotides: TGTGCCAGCAGCCCCTCCTACGAGCAGTACTTC. Encoded protein: CASSPSYEQYF.

The chain carries TRBV4-3 and TRBJ2-1; D possibly corresponds to TRBD1 (6 bases). This CDR3 comprises 16 residues. V lost 2 bases, J lost 6 bases, and 17 bases lay in between. Germline V gene data show CDR1 as LGHNA and CDR2 as YSLEER. The CDR3 nucleotides are TGCGCCAGCAGCCAAAGTGGGGGCCTGGGAAGCAATGAGCAGTTCTTC. It translates to CASSQSGGLGSNEQFF.

This clone appeared many times. The chain's CDR3 is CASSRSPSVAREQFF. CDR3 coding DNA: TGTGCCAGCAGCCGCAGCCCCTCGGTTGCCCGGGAGCAGTTCTTC. The chain has TRBV9 and TRBJ2-1; D gene uncertain. Germline-derived CDR1 and CDR2 are SGDLS and YYNGEE. This CDR3 contains 15 residues. The ends were cut back, 4 bases at V and 10 bases at J, with 21 bases in the middle.

This clone has a count of ten or more. The same CDR3 also results from other DNA sequences found in this sample. The chain combines TRBV7-2 with TRBJ1-1; D may be TRBD1 (5 bases). Germline-derived CDR1 and CDR2 are SGHTA and FQGNSA. This CDR3 has 15 residues. V gave up 5 bases and J gave up 4 bases, with 17 bases separating them. CDR3 loop: CASSPRPGGGTEAFF. Written as DNA, the CDR3 is TGTGCCAGCAGCCCTCGTCCCGGGGGGGGCACTGAAGCTTTCTTT.

The CDR3 loop reads CASSPQTSGTADTQYF. The CDR3 region has the DNA TGTGCCAGCAGCCCCCAGACTAGCGGGACAGCAGATACGCAGTATTTT. The chain carries TRBV13 and TRBJ2-3; 11 bases align to TRBD2. The CDR3 extends over 16 amino acids. Germline V gene lookup returns CDR1 PRHDT and CDR2 FYEKMQ (reference sequence). Trimming at V came to 5 bases and at J to 4 bases, leaving 8 bases not matched to a gene.

This clone was observed a few times. The V call is TRBV7-3, the J call TRBJ2-2; unclear D gene. Germline values: CDR1 SGHTA, CDR2 FQGTGA. The CDR3 is 13 residues long. Trimming took off 5 bases at V and 0 bases at J, with 4 bases between the two ends. Here the CDR3 reads CASSESNTGELFF. The CDR3 nucleotides read TGTGCCAGCAGCGAATCGAACACCGGGGAGCTGTTTTTT.

This clone showed up just a few times. The gene calls are TRBV6-5 and TRBJ2-2; no reliable D call. V was cut by 3 bases and J by 3 bases, with 11 bases left in between. The length of the CDR3 is 15 residues. CDR1 and CDR2 from the germline V gene are MNHEY and SVGAGI. The CDR3 nucleotides read TGTGCCAGCAGTTATACACCCCACTACACCGGGGAGCTGTTTTTT. Translation gives CASSYTPHYTGELFF.

V usage is TRBV29-1 and J usage is TRBJ2-4, with 8 bases that match TRBD1. The CDR3 covers 15 residues. In germline, CDR1 is SQVTM, CDR2 ANQGSEA. The J segment lost 1 base and the V segment lost 6 bases, leaving 8 bases of the junction unmatched. CDR3 loop: CSVEDRERAKNIQYF. CDR3 bases: TGCAGCGTAGAGGACAGGGAAAGGGCCAAAAACATTCAGTACTTC.

This clone was seen many times. The rearrangement links TRBV14 to TRBJ2-1; no reliable D call. The germline gives CDR1 SGHDN, CDR2 FVKESK. Trimming cost V 2 bases and J 4 bases, with 12 bases left between them. The CDR3 contains 15 residues. In DNA form, the CDR3 reads TGTGCCAGCAGCCAATGGGGTAAGGGATACAATGAGCAGTTCTTC. Translation: CASSQWGKGYNEQFF.

V is TRBV6-6 and J is TRBJ2-6; D uncertain. V lost 10 bases to trimming and J lost 2 bases, with 12 bases between them. The CDR3 is 14 residues long. CDR1 MNHNY and CDR2 SVGAGI come from the germline V gene (reference sequence). The CDR3 is CAKTGKAGANVLTF. In DNA, the CDR3 is TGTGCCAAGACGGGTAAAGCTGGGGCCAACGTCCTGACTTTC.

This clone was counted many times. The chain joins TRBV7-9 to TRBJ2-3; TRBD2 is a possible D gene (6 bases). The V and J ends lost 1 base and 9 bases respectively, with 14 bases between them. CDR3 length equals 14 residues. Per germline, CDR1 SEHNR and CDR2 FQNEAQ (reference sequence). CDR3 DNA: TGTGCCAGCAGCTTAGAGGGCGGTAGCGGCACGCAGTATTTT. Amino acids: CASSLEGGSGTQYF.

This clone occurred once. This chain uses TRBV2 with TRBJ1-5; 7 bases are a match to TRBD1. The germline V gene encodes CDR1 SNHLY and CDR2 FYNNEI. CDR3 size: 15 residues. V lost 6 bases, J lost 11 bases, and 16 bases stayed unmatched. Written as DNA, the CDR3 is TGTGCCAGCAGAATTCAACAGGGGTTGCAGGATGCCCAGCATTTT. This translates into CASRIQQGLQDAQHF.

This clone has a handful of counts. This sequence joins TRBV18 and TRBJ1-1; 10 bases fit TRBD1. From germline, CDR1 is KGHSH and CDR2 LQKENI. The CDR3 loop spans 17 amino acids. With V trimmed by 6 bases and J by 3 bases, 13 bases remained unmatched. The CDR3 sequence: CASSPGQGWMRDTEAFF. CDR3 DNA sequence: TGTGCCAGCTCTCCGGGACAGGGGTGGATGAGGGACACTGAAGCTTTCTTT.

The chain is built from TRBV7-8 and TRBJ1-6; D possibly corresponds to TRBD1 (5 bases). Trimming took off 3 bases at V and 6 bases at J, with 18 bases between the two ends. The germline V gene encodes CDR1 SGHVS and CDR2 FQNEAQ. This CDR3 contains 17 residues. CDR3 nucleotide sequence: TGTGCCAGCAGCTTGAGGACGGACACCGGACGTAATTCACCCCTCCACTTT. Amino acids: CASSLRTDTGRNSPLHF.

This clone was seen a few times. The chain employs TRBV23-1 and TRBJ2-1, with D perhaps matching TRBD1 or TRBD2 (6 bases each). TRBV23-1 is classed as an ORF, of uncertain function. Trimming shortened V by 2 bases and J by 8 bases, and 19 bases separated the two germline ends. CDR3 length equals 16 residues. The CDR3 DNA sequence: TGCGCCAGCAGTCAAGTTTTTAGCGGTCAGGGGTATGAGCAGTTCTTC. Translation gives CASSQVFSGQGYEQFF.